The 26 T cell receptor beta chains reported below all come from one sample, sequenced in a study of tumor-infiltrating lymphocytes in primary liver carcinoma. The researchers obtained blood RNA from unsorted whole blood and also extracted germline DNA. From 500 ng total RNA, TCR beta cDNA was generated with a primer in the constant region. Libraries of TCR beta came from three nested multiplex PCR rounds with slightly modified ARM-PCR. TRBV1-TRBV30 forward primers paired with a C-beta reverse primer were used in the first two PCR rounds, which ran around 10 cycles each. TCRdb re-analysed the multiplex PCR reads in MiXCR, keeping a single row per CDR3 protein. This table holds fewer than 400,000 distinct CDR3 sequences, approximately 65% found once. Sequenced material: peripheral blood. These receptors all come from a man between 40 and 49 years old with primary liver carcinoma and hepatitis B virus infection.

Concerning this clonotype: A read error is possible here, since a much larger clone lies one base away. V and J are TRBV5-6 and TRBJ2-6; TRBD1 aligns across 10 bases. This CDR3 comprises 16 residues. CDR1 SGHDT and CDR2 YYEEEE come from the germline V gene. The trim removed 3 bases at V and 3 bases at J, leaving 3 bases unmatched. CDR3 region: CASSSDRGFGANVLTF. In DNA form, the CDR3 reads TGTGCCAGCAGCTCGGACAGGGGGTTTGGGGCCAACGTCCTGACTTTC.

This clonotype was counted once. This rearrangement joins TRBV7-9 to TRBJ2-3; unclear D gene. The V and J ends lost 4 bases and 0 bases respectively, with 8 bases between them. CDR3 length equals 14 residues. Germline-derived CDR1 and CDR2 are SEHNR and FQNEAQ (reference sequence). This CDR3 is CASSSTISTDTQYF. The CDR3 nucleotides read TGTGCCAGCAGCTCGACAATTAGCACAGATACGCAGTATTTT.

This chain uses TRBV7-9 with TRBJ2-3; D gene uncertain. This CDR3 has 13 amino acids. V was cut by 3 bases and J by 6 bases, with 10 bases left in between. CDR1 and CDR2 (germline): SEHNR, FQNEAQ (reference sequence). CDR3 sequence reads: CASSFVHDDTQYF. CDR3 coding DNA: TGTGCCAGCAGCTTTGTACATGACGATACGCAGTATTTT.

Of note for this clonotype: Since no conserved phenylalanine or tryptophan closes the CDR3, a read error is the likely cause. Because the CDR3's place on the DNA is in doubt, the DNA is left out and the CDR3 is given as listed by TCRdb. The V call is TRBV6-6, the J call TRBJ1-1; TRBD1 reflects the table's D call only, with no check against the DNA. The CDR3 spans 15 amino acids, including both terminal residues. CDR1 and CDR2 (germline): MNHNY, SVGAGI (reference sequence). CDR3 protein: CAGSIPSARDTEDFL.

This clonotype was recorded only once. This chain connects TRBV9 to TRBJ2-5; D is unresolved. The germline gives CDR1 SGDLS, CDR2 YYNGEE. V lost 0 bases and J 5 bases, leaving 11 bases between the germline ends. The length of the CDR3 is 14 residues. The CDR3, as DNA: TGTGCCAGCAGCGTAGAGGTCTCTCGGGAGACCCAGTACTTC. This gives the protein CASSVEVSRETQYF.

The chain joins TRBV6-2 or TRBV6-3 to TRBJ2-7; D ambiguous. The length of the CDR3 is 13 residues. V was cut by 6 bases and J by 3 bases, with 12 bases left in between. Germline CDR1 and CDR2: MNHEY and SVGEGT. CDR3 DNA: TGTGCCAGCAGCCCCGATTGTGTCTACGAGCAGTACTTC. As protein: CASSPDCVYEQYF.

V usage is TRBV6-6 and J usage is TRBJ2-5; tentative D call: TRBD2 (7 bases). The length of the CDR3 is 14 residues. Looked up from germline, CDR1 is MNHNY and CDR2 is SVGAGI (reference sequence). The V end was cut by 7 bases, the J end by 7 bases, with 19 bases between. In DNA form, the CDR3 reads TGTGCCAGCAACCTTAGAGGGGGGGGCGGGACCCAGTACTTC. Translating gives CASNLRGGGGTQYF.

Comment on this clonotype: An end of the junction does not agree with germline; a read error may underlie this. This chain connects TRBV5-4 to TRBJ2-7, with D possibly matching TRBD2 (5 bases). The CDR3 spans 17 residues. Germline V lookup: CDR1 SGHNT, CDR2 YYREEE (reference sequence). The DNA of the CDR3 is TGTGCCAGCAGCTCCGATGACGCACACCTCGGGGTTTACGAGGAGTACTTC. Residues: CASSSDDAHLGVYEEYF.

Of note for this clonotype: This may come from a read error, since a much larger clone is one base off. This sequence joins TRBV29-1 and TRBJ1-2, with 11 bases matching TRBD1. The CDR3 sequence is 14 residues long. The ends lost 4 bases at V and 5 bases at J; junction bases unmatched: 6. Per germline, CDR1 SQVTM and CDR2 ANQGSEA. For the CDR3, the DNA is TGCAGCGTTGTCGGGACAGGGGGAGGGTATGGCTACACCTTC. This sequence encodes CSVVGTGGGYGYTF.

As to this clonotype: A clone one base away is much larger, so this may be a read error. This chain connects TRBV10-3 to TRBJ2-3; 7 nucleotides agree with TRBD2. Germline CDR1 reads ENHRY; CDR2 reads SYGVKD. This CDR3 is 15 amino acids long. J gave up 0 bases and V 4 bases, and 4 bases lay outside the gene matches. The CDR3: CAISGSTSSTDTQYF. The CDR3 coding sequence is TGTGCCATCAGTGGGTCGACTAGCAGCACAGATACGCAGTATTTT.

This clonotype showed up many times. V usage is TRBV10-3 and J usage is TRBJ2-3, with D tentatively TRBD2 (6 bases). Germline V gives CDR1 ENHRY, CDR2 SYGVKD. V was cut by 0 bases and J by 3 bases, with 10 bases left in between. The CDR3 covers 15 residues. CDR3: CAISESTGGTDTQYF. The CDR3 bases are TGTGCCATCAGTGAGTCGACTGGAGGGACAGATACGCAGTATTTT.

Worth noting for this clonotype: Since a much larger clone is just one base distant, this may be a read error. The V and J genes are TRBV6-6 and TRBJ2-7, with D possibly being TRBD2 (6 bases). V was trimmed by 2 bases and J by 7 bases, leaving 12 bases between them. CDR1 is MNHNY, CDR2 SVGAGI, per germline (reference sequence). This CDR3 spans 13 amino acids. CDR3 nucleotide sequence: TGTGCCAGCAGTTACCAACCGGAGGGAGAGCAGTACTTC. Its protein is CASSYQPEGEQYF.

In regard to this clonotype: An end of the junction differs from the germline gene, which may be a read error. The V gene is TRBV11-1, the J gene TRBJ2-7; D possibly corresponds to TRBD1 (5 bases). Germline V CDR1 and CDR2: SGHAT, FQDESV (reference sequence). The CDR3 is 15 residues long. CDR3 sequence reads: CASSRDRVIAYDQYF. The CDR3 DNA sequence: TGTGCCAGCAGCCGAGACAGAGTTATCGCCTACGACCAGTACTTC.

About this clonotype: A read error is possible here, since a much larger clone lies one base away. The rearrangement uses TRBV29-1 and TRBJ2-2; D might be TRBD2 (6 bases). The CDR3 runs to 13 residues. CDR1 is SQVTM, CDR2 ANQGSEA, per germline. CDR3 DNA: TGCAGCGTTGTGACTGGGTTTGACGGGGGGCTGTTTTTT. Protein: CSVVTGFDGGLFF.

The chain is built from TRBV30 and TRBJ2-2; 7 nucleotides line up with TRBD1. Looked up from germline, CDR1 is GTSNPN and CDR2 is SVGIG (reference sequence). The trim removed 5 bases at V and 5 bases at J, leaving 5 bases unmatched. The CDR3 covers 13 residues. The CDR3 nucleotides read TGTGCCTGGGGACAGGAGCTAACCGGGGAGCTGTTTTTT. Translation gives CAWGQELTGELFF.

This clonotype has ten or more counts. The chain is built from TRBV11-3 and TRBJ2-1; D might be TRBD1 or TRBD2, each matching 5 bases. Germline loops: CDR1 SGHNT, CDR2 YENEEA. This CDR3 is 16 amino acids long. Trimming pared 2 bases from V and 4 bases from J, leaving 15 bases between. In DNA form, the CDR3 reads TGTGCCAGCAGCTTATCTGGGACGGAGGTTTACAATGAGCAGTTCTTC. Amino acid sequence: CASSLSGTEVYNEQFF.

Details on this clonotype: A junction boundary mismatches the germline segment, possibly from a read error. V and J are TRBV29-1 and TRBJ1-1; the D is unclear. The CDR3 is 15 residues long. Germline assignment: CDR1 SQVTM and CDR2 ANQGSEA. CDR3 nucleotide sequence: TGCAGCGTTGCGATGCCTTTGGATATGAACACTGAAGTTTTCTTT. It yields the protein CSVAMPLDMNTEVFF.

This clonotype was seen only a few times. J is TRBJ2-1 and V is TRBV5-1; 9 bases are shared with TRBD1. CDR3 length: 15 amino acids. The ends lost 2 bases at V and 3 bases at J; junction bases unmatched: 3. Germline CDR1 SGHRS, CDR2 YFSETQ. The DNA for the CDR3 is TGCGCCAGCAGCTTAGCGGACAGGGGCTACAATGAGCAGTTCTTC. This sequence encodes CASSLADRGYNEQFF.

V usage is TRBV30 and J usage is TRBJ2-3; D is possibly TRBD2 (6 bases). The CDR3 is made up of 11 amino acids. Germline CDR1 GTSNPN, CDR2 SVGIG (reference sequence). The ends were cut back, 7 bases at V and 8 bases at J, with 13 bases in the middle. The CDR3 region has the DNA TGTGCCTTCACGTGGGGGGTTACGCAGTATTTT. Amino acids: CAFTWGVTQYF.

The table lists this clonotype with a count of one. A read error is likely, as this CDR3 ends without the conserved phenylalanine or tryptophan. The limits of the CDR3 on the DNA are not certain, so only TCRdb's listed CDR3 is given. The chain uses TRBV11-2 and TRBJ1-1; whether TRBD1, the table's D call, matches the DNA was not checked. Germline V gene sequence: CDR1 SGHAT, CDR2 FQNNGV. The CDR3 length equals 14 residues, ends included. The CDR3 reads CASSPDRANTEAFL.

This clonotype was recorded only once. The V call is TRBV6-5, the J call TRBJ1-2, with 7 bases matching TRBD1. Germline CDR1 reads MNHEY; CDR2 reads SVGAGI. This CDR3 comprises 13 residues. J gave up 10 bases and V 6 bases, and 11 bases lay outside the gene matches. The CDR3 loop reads CASRRDREDDYTF. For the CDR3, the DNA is TGTGCCAGCAGGCGAGACAGGGAGGATGACTACACCTTC.

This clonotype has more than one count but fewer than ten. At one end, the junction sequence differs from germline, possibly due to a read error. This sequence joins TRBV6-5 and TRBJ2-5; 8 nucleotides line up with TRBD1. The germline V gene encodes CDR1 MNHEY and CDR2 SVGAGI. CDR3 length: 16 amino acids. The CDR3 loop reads CVSSYGGQAKGETQYF. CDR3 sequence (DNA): TGTGTCAGCAGTTACGGGGGACAGGCCAAAGGAGAGACCCAGTACTTC.

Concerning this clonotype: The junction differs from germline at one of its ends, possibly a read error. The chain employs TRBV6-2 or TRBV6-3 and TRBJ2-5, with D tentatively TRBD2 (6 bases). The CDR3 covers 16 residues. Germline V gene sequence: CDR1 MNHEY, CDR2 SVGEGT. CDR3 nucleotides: TGTGCCAGCAATTACGGGGGTAGGCTAAACCAAGAGACCCAGTACTTC. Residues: CASNYGGRLNQETQYF.

The CDR3 reads CASSLSGINQPQHF. CDR3 coding DNA: TGTGCCAGCAGTTTATCAGGTATTAATCAGCCCCAGCATTTT. The chain employs TRBV28 and TRBJ1-5; no reliable D call. V lost 1 base, J lost 4 bases, and 8 bases lay in between. CDR1 is MDHEN and CDR2 is SYDVKM in the germline V gene. The CDR3 totals 14 residues.

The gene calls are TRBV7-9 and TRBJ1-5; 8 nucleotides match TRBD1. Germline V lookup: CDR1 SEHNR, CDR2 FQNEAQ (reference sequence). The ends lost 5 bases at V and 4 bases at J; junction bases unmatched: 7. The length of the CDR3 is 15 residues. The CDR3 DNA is TGTGCCAGCAGCCAACAGGGGGAGGTTAATCAGCCCCAGCATTTT. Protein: CASSQQGEVNQPQHF. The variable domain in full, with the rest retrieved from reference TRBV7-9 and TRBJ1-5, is DTGVSQNPRHKITKRGQNVTFRCDPISEHNRLYWYRQTLGQGPEFLTYFQNEAQLEKSRLLSDRFSAERPKGSFSTLEIQRTEQGDSAMYLCASSQQGEVNQPQHFGDGTRLSIL.

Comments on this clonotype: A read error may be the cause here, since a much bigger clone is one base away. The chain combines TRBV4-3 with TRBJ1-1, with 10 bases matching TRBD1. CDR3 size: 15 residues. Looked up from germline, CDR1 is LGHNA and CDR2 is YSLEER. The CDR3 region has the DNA TGCGTCAGCAGCCAAGATCGGACAGGGGGCACTGAAGCTTTCTTT. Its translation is CVSSQDRTGGTEAFF.